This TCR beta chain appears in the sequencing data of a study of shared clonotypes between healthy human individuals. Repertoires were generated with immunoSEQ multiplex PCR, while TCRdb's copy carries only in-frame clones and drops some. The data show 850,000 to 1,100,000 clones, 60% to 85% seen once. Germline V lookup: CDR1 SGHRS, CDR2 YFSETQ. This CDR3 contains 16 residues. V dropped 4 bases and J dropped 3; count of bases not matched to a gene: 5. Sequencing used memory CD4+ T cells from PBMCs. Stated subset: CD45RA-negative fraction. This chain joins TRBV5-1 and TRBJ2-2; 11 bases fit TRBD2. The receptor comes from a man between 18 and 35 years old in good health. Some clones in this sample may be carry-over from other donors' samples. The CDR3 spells CASSLSGLADTGELFF. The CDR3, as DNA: TGCGCCAGCAGCCTATCGGGACTAGCGGACACCGGGGAGCTGTTTTTT.